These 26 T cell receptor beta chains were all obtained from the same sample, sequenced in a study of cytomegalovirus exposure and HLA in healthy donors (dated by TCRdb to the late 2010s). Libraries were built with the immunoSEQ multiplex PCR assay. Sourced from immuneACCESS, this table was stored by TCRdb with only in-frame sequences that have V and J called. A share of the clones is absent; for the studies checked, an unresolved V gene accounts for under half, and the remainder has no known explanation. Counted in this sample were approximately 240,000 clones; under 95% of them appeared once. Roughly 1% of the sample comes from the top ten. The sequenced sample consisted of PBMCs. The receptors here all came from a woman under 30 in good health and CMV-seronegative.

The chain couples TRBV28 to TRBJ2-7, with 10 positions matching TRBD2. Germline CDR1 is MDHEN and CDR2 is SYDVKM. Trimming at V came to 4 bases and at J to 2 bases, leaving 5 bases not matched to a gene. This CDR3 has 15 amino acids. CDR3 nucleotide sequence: TGTGCCAGCAGTTCAACCGGGACTAGCGCCTACGAGCAGTACTTC. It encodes CASSSTGTSAYEQYF.

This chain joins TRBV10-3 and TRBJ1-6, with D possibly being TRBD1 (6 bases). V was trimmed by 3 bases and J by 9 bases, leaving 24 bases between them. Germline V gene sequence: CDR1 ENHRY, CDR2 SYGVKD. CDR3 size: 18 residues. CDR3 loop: CAISDYGPGDASGSPLHF. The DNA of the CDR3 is TGTGCCATCAGTGATTACGGGCCAGGGGATGCCTCGGGTTCACCCCTCCACTTT.

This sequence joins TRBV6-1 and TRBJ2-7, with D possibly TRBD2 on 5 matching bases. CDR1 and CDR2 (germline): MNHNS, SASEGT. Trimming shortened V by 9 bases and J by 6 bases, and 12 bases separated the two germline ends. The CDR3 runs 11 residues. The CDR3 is CASNPGGEQYF. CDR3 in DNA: TGTGCCAGTAACCCTGGAGGCGAGCAGTACTTC.

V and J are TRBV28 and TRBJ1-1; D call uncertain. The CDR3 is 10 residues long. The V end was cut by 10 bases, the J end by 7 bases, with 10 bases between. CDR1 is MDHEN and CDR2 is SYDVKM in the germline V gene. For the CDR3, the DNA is TGTGCCACCCTAGACCATGAAGCTTTCTTT. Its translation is CATLDHEAFF.

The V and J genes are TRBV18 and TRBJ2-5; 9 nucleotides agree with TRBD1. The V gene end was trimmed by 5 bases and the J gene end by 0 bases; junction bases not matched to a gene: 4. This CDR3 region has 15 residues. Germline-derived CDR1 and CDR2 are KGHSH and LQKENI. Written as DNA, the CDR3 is TGTGCCAGCTCATTCGACAGGGGGAACCAAGAGACCCAGTACTTC. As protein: CASSFDRGNQETQYF.

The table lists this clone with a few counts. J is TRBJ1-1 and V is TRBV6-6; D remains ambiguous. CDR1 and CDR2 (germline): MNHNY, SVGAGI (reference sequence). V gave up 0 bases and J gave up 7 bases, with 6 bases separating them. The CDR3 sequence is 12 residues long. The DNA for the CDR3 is TGTGCCAGCAGTTACTCGAGCCTTGAAGCTTTCTTT. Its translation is CASSYSSLEAFF.

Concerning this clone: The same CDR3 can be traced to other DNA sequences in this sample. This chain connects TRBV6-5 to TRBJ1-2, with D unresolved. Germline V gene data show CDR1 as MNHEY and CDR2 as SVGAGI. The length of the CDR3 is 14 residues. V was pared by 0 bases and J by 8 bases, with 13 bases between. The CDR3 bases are TGTGCCAGCAGTTACTCTGGCGGGCCAGGAGGCTACACCTTC. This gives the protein CASSYSGGPGGYTF.

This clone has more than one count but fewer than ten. The CDR3 loop is CASSHLDRGRGNQPQHF. In DNA form, the CDR3 reads TGTGCCAGCAGCCACCTCGACAGGGGAAGGGGCAATCAGCCCCAGCATTTT. The rearrangement joins TRBV4-2 to TRBJ1-5, with TRBD1 matching over 8 bases. Unmatched junction bases numbered 9, after V lost 3 bases and J lost 2 bases. The CDR3 consists of 17 residues. Germline V gives CDR1 LGHNA, CDR2 YNFKEQ.

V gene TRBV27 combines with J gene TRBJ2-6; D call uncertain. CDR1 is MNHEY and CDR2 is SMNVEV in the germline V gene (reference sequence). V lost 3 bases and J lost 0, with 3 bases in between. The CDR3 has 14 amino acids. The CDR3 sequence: CASSFSSGANVLTF. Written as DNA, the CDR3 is TGTGCCAGCAGTTTTAGCTCTGGGGCCAACGTCCTGACTTTC.

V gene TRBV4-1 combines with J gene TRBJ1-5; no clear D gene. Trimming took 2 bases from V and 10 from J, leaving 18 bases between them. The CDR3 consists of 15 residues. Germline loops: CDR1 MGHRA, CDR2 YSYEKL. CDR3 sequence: CASSQLATDSFPQHF. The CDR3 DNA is TGCGCCAGCAGCCAACTAGCCACTGATTCTTTTCCCCAGCATTTT.

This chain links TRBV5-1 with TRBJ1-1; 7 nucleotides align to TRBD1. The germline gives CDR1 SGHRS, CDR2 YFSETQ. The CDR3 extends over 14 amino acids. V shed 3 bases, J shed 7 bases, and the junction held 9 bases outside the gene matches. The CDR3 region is CASSSVDRDSEAFF. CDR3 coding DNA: TGCGCCAGCAGCTCGGTAGACCGGGACAGTGAAGCTTTCTTT.

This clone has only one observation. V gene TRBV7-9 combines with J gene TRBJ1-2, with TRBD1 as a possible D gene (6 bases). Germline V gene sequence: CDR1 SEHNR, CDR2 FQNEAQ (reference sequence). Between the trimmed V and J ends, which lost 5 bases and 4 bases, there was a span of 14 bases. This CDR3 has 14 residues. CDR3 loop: CASSANTGTYGYTF. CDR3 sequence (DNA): TGTGCCAGCAGCGCCAACACAGGGACCTATGGCTACACCTTC.

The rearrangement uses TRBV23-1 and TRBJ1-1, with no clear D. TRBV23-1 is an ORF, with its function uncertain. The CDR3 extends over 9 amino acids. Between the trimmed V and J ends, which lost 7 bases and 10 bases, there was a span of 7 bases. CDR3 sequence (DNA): TGCGCCAGCACTAAGTCAGCTTTCTTT. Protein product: CASTKSAFF.

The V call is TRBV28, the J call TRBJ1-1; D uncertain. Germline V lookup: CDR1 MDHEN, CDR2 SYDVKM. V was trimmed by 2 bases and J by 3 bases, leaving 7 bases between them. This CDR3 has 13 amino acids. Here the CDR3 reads CASSLQQYTEAFF. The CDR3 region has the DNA TGTGCCAGCAGTTTACAACAGTACACTGAAGCTTTCTTT. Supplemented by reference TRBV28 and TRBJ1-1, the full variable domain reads DVKVTQSSRYLVKRTGEKVFLECVQDMDHENMFWYRQDPGLGLRLIYFSYDVKMKEKGDIPEGYSVSREKKERFSLILESASTNQTSMYLCASSLQQYTEAFFGQGTRLTVV.

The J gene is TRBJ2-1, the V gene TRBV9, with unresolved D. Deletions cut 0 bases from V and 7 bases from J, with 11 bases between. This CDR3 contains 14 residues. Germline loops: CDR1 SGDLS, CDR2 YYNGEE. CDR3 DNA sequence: TGTGCCAGCAGCGTAGGGCAGGTTGTAAATGAGCAGTTCTTC. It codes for CASSVGQVVNEQFF. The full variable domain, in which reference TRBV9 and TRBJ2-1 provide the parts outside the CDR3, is DSGVTQTPKHLITATGQRVTLRCSPRSGDLSVYWYQQSLDQGLQFLIQYYNGEERAKGNILERFSAQQFPDLHSELNLSSLELGDSALYFCASSVGQVVNEQFFGPGTRLTVL.

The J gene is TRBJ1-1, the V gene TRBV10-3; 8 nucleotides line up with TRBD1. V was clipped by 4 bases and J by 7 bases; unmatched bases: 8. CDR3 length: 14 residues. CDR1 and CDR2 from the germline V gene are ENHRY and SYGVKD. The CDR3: CAISGTGTGDEAFF. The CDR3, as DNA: TGTGCCATCAGTGGTACCGGGACAGGAGATGAAGCTTTCTTT.

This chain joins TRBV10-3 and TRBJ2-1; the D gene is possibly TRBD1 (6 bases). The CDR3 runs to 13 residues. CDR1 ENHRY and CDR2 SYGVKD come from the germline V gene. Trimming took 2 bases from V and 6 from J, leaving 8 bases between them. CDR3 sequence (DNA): TGTGCCATCAGTGAGAACAGGGCCAATGAGCAGTTCTTC. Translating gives CAISENRANEQFF.

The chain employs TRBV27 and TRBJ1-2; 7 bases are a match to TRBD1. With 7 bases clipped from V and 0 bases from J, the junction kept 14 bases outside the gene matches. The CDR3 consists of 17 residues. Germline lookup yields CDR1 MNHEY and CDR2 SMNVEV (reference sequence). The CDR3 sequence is CASMGRQGDLPNYGYTF. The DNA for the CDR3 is TGTGCCAGCATGGGAAGGCAGGGGGACCTTCCTAACTATGGCTACACCTTC.

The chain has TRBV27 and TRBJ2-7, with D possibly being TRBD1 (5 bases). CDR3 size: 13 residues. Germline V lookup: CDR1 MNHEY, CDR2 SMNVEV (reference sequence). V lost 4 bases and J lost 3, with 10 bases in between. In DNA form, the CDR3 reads TGTGCCAGCAGTTGGACACGCAGCTACGAGCAGTACTTC. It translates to CASSWTRSYEQYF.

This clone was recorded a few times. The CDR3 reads CASSATFHEQFF. The CDR3 coding sequence is TGTGCCAGCAGCGCCACATTCCATGAGCAGTTCTTC. The chain has TRBV7-9 and TRBJ2-1; no definite D call. V lost 5 bases, J lost 8 bases, and 10 bases lay in between. The CDR3 extends over 12 amino acids. Germline CDR1 is SEHNR and CDR2 is FQNEAQ (reference sequence).

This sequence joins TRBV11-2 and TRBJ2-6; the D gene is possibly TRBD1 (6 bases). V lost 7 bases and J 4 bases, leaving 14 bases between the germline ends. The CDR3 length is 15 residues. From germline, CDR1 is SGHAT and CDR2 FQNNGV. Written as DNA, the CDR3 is TGTGCCAGCAACCTACAGGGTTCGGGGGCCAACGTCCTGACTTTC. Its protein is CASNLQGSGANVLTF.

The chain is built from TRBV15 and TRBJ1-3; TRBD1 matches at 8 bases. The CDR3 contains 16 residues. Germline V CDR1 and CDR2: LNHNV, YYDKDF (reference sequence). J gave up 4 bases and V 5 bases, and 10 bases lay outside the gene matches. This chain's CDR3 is CATSFTPGGAGNTIYF. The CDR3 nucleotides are TGTGCCACCAGCTTCACTCCAGGGGGCGCCGGAAACACCATATATTTT.

CDR3 in amino acids: CASSGEVTFFFF. The DNA for the CDR3 is TGTGCCAGCAGTGGAGAGGTGACTTTTTTTTTCTTC. The chain couples TRBV2 to TRBJ2-1; no definite D call. V was trimmed by 4 bases and J by 16 bases, leaving 17 bases between them. CDR1 and CDR2 from the germline V gene are SNHLY and FYNNEI. The CDR3 runs 12 residues. The variable domain in full, with the rest retrieved from reference TRBV2 and TRBJ2-1, is EPEVTQTPSHQVTQMGQEVILRCVPISNHLYFYWYRQILGQKVEFLVSFYNNEISEKSEIFDDQFSVERPDGSNFTLKIRSTKLEDSAMYFCASSGEVTFFFFGPGTRLTVL.

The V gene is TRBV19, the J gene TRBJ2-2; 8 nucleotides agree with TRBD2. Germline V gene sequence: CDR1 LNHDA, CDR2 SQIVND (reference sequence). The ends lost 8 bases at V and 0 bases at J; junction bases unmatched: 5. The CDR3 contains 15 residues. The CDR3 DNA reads TGTGCCAGTGATACTAGCGGCTCGAACACCGGGGAGCTGTTTTTT. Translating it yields CASDTSGSNTGELFF. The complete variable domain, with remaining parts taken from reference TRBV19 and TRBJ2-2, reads DGGITQSPKYLFRKEGQNVTLSCEQNLNHDAMYWYRQDPGQGLRLIYYSQIVNDFQKGDIAEGYSVSREKKESFPLTVTSAQKNPTAFYLCASDTSGSNTGELFFGEGSRLTVL.

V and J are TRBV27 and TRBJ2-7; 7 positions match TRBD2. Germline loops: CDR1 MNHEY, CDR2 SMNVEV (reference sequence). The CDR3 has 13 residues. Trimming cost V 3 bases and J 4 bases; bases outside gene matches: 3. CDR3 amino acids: CASSFRGGYEQYF. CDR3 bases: TGTGCCAGCAGTTTCCGGGGAGGGTACGAGCAGTACTTC.

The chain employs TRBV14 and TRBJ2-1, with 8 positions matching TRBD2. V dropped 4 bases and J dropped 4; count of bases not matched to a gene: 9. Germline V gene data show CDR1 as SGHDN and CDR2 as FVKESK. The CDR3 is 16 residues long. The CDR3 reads CASSPHTSGLYNEQFF. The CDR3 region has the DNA TGTGCCAGCAGCCCACATACTAGCGGCCTTTACAATGAGCAGTTCTTC.